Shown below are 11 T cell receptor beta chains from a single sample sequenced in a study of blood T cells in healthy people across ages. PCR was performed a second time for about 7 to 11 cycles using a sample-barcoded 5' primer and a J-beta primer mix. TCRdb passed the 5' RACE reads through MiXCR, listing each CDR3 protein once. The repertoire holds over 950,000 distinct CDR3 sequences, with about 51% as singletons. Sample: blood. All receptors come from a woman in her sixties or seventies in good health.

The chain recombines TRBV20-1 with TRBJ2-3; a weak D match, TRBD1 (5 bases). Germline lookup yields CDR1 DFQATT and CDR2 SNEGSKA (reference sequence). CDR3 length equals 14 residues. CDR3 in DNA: TGCACTACTTCCGGACATACTAGCACAGATACGCAGTATTTT. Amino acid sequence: CTTSGHTSTDTQYF.

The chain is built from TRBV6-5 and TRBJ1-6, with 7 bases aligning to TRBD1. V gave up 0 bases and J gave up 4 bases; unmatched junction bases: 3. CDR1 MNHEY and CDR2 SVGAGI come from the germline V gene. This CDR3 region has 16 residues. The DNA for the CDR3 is TGTGCCAGCAGTTACTCTGACAGGGCGTATAATTCACCCCTCCACTTT. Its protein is CASSYSDRAYNSPLHF.

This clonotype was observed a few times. The CDR3 spells CASDNSGANVLTF. CDR3 DNA sequence: TGTGCCAGCGACAACTCTGGGGCCAACGTCCTGACTTTC. V is TRBV6-1 and J is TRBJ2-6; D gene uncertain. The CDR3 consists of 13 residues. The germline CDR1 and CDR2 sequences are MNHNS and SASEGT. Trimming cost V 8 bases and J 0 bases, with 5 bases left between them.

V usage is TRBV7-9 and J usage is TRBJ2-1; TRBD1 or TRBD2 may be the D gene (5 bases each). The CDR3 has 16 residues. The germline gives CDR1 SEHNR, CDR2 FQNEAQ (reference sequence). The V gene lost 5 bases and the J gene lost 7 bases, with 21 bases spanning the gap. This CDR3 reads CASSRPLGTALNEQFF. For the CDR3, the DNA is TGTGCCAGCAGCAGACCCCTAGGGACGGCACTTAATGAGCAGTTCTTC.

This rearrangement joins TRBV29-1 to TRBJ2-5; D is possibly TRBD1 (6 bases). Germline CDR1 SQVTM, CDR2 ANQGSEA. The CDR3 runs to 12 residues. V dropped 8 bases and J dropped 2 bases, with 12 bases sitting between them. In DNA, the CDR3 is TGCAGCCTCAGGGGAGTTCAAGAGACCCAGTACTTC. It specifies CSLRGVQETQYF. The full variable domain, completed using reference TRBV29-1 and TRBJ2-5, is SAVISQKPSRDICQRGTSLTIQCQVDSQVTMMFWYRQQPGQSLTLIATANQGSEATYESGFVIDKFPISRPNLTFSTLTVSNMSPEDSSIYLCSLRGVQETQYFGPGTRLLVL.

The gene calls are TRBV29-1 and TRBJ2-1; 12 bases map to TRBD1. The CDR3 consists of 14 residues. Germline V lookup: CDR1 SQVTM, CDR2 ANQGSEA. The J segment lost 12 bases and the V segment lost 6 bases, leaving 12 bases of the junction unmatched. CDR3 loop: CSVENRDRGLGQFF. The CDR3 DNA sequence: TGCAGCGTGGAGAACCGGGACAGGGGGCTTGGGCAGTTCTTC.

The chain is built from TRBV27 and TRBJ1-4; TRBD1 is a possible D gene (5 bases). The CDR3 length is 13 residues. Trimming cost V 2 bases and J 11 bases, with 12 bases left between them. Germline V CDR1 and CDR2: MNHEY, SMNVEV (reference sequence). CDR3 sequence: CASSLDRGGKLFF. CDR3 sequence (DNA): TGTGCCAGCAGTTTAGACCGGGGCGGGAAACTGTTTTTT.

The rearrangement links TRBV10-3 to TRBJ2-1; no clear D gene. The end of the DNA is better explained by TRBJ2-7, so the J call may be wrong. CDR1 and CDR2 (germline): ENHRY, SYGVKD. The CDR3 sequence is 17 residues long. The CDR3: CAISESVTSGSYNEQYF. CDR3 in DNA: TGTGCCATCAGTGAGTCAGTAACCTCGGGCTCCTACAATGAGCAGTACTTC.

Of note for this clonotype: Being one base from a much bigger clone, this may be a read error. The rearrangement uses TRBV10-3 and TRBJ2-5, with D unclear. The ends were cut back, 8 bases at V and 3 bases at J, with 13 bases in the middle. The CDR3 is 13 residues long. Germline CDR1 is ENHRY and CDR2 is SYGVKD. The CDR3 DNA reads TGTGCCATCGGGTTCGACCTGGAAGAGACCCAGTACTTC. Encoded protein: CAIGFDLEETQYF.

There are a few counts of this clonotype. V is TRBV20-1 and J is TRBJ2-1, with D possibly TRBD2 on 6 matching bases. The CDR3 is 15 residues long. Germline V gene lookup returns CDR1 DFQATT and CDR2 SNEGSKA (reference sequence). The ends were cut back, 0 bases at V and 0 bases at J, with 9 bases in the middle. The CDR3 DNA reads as TGCAGTGCTAGAGATCTGCGGGGCTCCTACAATGAGCAGTTCTTC. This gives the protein CSARDLRGSYNEQFF.

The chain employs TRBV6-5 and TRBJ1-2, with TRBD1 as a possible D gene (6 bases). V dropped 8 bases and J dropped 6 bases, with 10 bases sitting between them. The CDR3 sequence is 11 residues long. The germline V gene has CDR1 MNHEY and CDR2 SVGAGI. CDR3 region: CASHRVNGYTF. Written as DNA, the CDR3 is TGTGCCAGCCACAGGGTGAATGGCTACACCTTC.